A single sample is the source of the 11 T cell receptor beta chains below, sequenced in a study of CD4 and CD8 cells across lung adenocarcinoma regions. TCRdb reprocessed the PCR reads with MiXCR, giving one entry per CDR3 protein. The sample lists 13,000 to 15,000 distinct CDR3 sequences, approximately 40% occurring once. Sequenced material: CD4+ T cells from the center of a lung tumor. The receptor source for this set is a male donor with lung adenocarcinoma. The CD4 and CD8 labels of this study may be unreliable.

The J gene is TRBJ1-1, the V gene TRBV7-9, with a possible D match to TRBD1 (5 bases). Germline lookup yields CDR1 SEHNR and CDR2 FQNEAQ (reference sequence). Trimming removed 1 base from V and 1 base from J, with 13 bases in between. CDR3 length equals 16 residues. This chain's CDR3 is CASSLVMGLPNTEAFF. DNA of the CDR3: TGTGCCAGCAGCTTAGTTATGGGACTGCCGAACACTGAAGCTTTCTTT. Full variable domain (missing parts from reference TRBV7-9 and TRBJ1-1): DTGVSQNPRHKITKRGQNVTFRCDPISEHNRLYWYRQTLGQGPEFLTYFQNEAQLEKSRLLSDRFSAERPKGSFSTLEIQRTEQGDSAMYLCASSLVMGLPNTEAFFGQGTRLTVV.

This clonotype was seen a handful of times. The chain is built from TRBV6-1 and TRBJ2-5, with D perhaps TRBD1 (6 bases). Trimming took 1 base from V and 11 from J, leaving 23 bases between them. The CDR3 has 16 residues. Germline lookup yields CDR1 MNHNS and CDR2 SASEGT. The CDR3 DNA is TGTGCCAGCAGTGAAGAACCGGACAGTCGTTATACGGAGCAGTACTTC. It encodes CASSEEPDSRYTEQYF.

This clonotype is judged medium-sized (0.01 to 0.1%). The rearrangement joins TRBV10-1 to TRBJ2-1; 11 positions agree with TRBD2. The CDR3 has 16 residues. The V gene end was trimmed by 3 bases and the J gene end by 8 bases; junction bases not matched to a gene: 9. CDR1 is WNHNN and CDR2 is SYGVQD in the germline V gene (reference sequence). The CDR3 region is CASSDEASGRTYEQFF. DNA for the CDR3: TGCGCCAGCAGTGATGAGGCTAGCGGGAGGACTTATGAGCAGTTCTTC.

V and J are TRBV6-2 or TRBV6-3 and TRBJ2-1, with D maybe TRBD2 (5 bases). In germline, CDR1 is MNHEY, CDR2 SVGEGT. The CDR3 length is 16 residues. V was cut by 5 bases and J by 0 bases, with 14 bases left in between. The CDR3 reads CASSPLDSSSYNEQFF. CDR3 nucleotides: TGTGCCAGCAGTCCTTTGGACTCAAGCTCCTACAATGAGCAGTTCTTC.

The rearrangement links TRBV12-3 or TRBV12-4 to TRBJ2-4; D might be TRBD1 (6 bases). The J call may be in error: the DNA end matches TRBJ2-5 better. The CDR3 length is 14 residues. CDR3 nucleotide sequence: TGTGCCAGCATAGGGGGACCAAACCAAGAGACCCAGTACTTC. This encodes CASIGGPNQETQYF.

With regard to this clonotype: Germline and junction disagree at one end, which may indicate a read error. J is TRBJ2-3 and V is TRBV7-3, with a weak D call TRBD2 (7 bases). This CDR3 comprises 16 residues. Per germline, CDR1 SGHTA and CDR2 FQGTGA. This CDR3 reads CASTRRGGGDTDTQYF. CDR3 nucleotides: TGTGCCAGCACTCGGCGCGGGGGCGGGGACACAGATACGCAGTACTTT.

This clonotype is medium-sized within its sample. The genes are TRBV6-1 and TRBJ2-2; D may be TRBD1 or TRBD2 (5 bases each). In germline, CDR1 is MNHNS, CDR2 SASEGT. V lost 6 bases to trimming and J lost 3 bases, with 20 bases between them. This CDR3 comprises 17 residues. CDR3 in amino acids: CASRPTGIKGDTGELFF. DNA of the CDR3: TGTGCCAGCAGGCCCACCGGGATAAAAGGGGACACCGGGGAGCTGTTTTTT.

For this clonotype: Given a much more abundant clone one base away, this may be a read error. The chain links TRBV6-1 to TRBJ2-1; D perhaps matches TRBD1 (5 bases). This CDR3 spans 15 amino acids. Trimming cost V 1 base and J 13 bases, with 20 bases left between them. Germline values: CDR1 MNHNS, CDR2 SASEGT. CDR3 bases: TGTGCCAGCAGTGAAGAGGGCAGGGTAAAAAACATTCAGTTCTTC. Amino acids: CASSEEGRVKNIQFF.

On this clonotype: The junction shows a germline mismatch at one end, possibly a read error. This chain joins TRBV6-1 and TRBJ2-3; D may correspond to TRBD1 or TRBD2 (5 bases each). CDR1 and CDR2 (germline): MNHNS, SASEGT. The CDR3 consists of 15 residues. The CDR3 bases are TGTGGCAGGAGTATTGGGGGACGGGGCCCAGATACCCAGTACTTT. It codes for CGRSIGGRGPDTQYF.

This clonotype was detected ten times or more. The V gene is TRBV6-1, the J gene TRBJ2-7, with 11 bases aligning to TRBD2. CDR1 MNHNS and CDR2 SASEGT come from the germline V gene. CDR3 length: 17 residues. Losses at the gene ends were 7 bases for V and 2 bases for J; bases not matched to a gene: 13. DNA for the CDR3: TGTGCCAGCACGGGATACAGGTTTAGCGGGAGGGCCTACGAGCAGTACTTC. Translated, it gives CASTGYRFSGRAYEQYF.

The table lists this clonotype with many counts. The chain links TRBV27 to TRBJ2-1; TRBD1 matches at 7 bases. Near its end, the DNA agrees better with TRBJ2-7, so the J call may be wrong. Germline CDR1 and CDR2: MNHEY and SMNVEV (reference sequence). This CDR3 spans 15 amino acids. The CDR3 DNA reads as TGTGCCAGCAGTTTATCCAGGGGGATCCCCTACGAGCAGTACTTC. Protein sequence: CASSLSRGIPYEQYF.